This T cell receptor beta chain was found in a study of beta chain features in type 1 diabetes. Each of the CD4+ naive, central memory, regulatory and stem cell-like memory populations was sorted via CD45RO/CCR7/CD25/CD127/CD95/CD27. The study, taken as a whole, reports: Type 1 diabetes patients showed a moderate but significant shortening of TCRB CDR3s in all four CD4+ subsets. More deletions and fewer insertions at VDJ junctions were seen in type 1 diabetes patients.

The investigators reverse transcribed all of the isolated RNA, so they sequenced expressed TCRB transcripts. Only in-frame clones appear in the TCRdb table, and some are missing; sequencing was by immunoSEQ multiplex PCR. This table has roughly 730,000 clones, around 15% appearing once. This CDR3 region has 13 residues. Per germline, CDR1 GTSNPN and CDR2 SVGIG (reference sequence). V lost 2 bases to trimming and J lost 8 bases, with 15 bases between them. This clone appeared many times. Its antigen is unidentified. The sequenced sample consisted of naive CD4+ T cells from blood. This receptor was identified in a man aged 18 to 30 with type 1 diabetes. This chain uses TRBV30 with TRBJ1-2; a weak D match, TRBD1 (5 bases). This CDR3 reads CAWSSQDPWGYTF. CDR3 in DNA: TGTGCCTGGAGTTCACAGGACCCATGGGGCTACACCTTC.